The clone carrying this T cell receptor (beta chain) is a singleton in its sample. The data were taken from a study of T-cell memory formation after mild COVID-19. This CDR3 region has 14 residues. J lost 3 bases, V lost 6 bases, and 7 bases had no gene match. The germline V gene has CDR1 DFQATT and CDR2 SNEGSKA (reference sequence). TCRdb passed the 5' RACE reads through MiXCR, listing each CDR3 protein once. This sample has 300,000 to 400,000 distinct CDR3 sequences; around an eighth occur once, and the top ten carry 20% to 25%. The chain uses TRBV20-1 and TRBJ2-1; 8 bases match TRBD1. The TCR sequence derives from a man between 18 and 35 years old who had mild COVID-19 (a few samples of this study predate the infection). Cell type and time point are not known. The sequencing sample was made of PBMCs or a T cell subset sorted from them (not recorded which). The CDR3 DNA follows: TGCAGTGCCCTGGGACAGGCAGGCTACAATGAGCAGTTCTTC. As protein: CSALGQAGYNEQFF.